This T cell receptor (beta chain) appears in the sequencing data of a study of technical replicates of blood from a handful of donors. Assay used: immunoSEQ multiplex PCR; TCRdb lists only in-frame clones, some missing. The sample includes about 80,000 clones, approximately 94% of them seen just once. Trimming left V 3 bases short and J 4 bases short, with 11 bases between. The CDR3 length is 15 residues. Germline V gene data show CDR1 as SGHDT and CDR2 as YYEEEE. Material for sequencing was T cells isolated from PBMCs. This receptor was obtained from a human donor in good health. The chain joins TRBV5-6 to TRBJ2-6; D might be TRBD2 (7 bases). CDR3 amino acids: CASSWGGMGANVLTF. CDR3 nucleotides: TGTGCCAGCAGCTGGGGGGGCATGGGGGCCAACGTCCTGACTTTC.